The sequence of this T cell receptor (beta chain) was determined in a study of cytomegalovirus exposure and HLA in healthy donors. The PCR contained 60 Vbeta and 13 Jbeta primers. This table comes from immunoSEQ multiplex PCR, and its TCRdb copy is limited to in-frame clones, with some not included. The top ten hold just under 3% of the sample, which has about 200,000 clones, about 78% seen once. Germline V gene sequence: CDR1 SQVTM, CDR2 ANQGSEA. Trimming took off 7 bases at V and 1 base at J, with 19 bases between the two ends. The CDR3 contains 15 residues. V usage is TRBV29-1 and J usage is TRBJ1-1; a weak D match, TRBD1 (6 bases). This receptor was identified in a woman in her twenties or thirties in good health and CMV-seronegative. Sequenced material: PBMCs. CDR3 amino acids: CSGKRAGAQNTEAFF. CDR3 nucleotide sequence: TGCAGCGGAAAGAGAGCAGGGGCGCAGAACACTGAAGCTTTCTTT.